The rows below give T cell receptor beta chains drawn from one sample of a study of blood T cells in healthy people across ages. TCRdb reprocessed the 5' RACE reads with MiXCR, giving one entry per CDR3 protein. The repertoire holds about 1 million distinct CDR3 sequences, 40% to 55% seen once, with under 20% in the top ten. Material: blood. These receptors came from a woman in her sixties in good health. Both conserved end residues are trimmed from each CDR3.

j_gene: TRBJ2-7
v_gene: TRBV6-2/TRBV6-3
CDR3aa: ASSYSGASYEQY

j_gene: TRBJ2-7
v_gene: TRBV5-8
CDR3aa: ASSPTSGSPSSEQY

j_gene: TRBJ2-1
v_gene: TRBV24-1
CDR3aa: ATSDPRTPYNEQF

j_gene: TRBJ2-3
v_gene: TRBV11-2
CDR3aa: ASSSRLAVTDTQY

j_gene: TRBJ2-5
v_gene: TRBV9
CDR3aa: ASSQAVKETQY

j_gene: TRBJ2-3
v_gene: TRBV28
CDR3aa: ASTPGRGRSTDTQY

j_gene: TRBJ2-2
v_gene: TRBV12-5
CDR3aa: ASGLGQGNTGELF

j_gene: -
v_gene: TRBV10-3
CDR3aa: AISGLAGVDEQY

j_gene: TRBJ1-2
v_gene: TRBV20-1
CDR3aa: SATRQSFGYT

j_gene: TRBJ2-2
v_gene: TRBV7-9
CDR3aa: ASRRGSSGELF

j_gene: TRBJ2-7
v_gene: TRBV29-1
CDR3aa: SVESGRLHEQY

j_gene: TRBJ1-6
v_gene: TRBV20-1
CDR3aa: SARATGLASPLH

j_gene: TRBJ2-7
v_gene: TRBV27
CDR3aa: APYFRGSEKFSRGFESYEQY

j_gene: TRBJ2-5
v_gene: TRBV7-6
CDR3aa: ASSLVVGTGMGETQY

j_gene: TRBJ1-5
v_gene: TRBV6-5
CDR3aa: ASSYSWGGQPQH

j_gene: TRBJ1-2
v_gene: TRBV14
CDR3aa: ASSQNRDAGGYT

j_gene: TRBJ1-2
v_gene: TRBV4-1
CDR3aa: ASSQEWTIGYT

j_gene: TRBJ2-3
v_gene: TRBV20-1
CDR3aa: SATERKLQTDTQY

j_gene: TRBJ2-4
v_gene: TRBV30
CDR3aa: AWRSWREELHIQY

j_gene: TRBJ2-7
v_gene: TRBV6-5
CDR3aa: ASSYSTSGRVYEQY

j_gene: TRBJ2-7
v_gene: TRBV20-1
CDR3aa: SARDATPPGDEQY

j_gene: TRBJ2-3
v_gene: TRBV5-1
CDR3aa: ASSPGLKTDTQY

j_gene: TRBJ2-4
v_gene: TRBV6-5
CDR3aa: ASSSPPQLGTKNIQY

j_gene: -
v_gene: TRBV2
CDR3aa: ASSVDRGLGEQY

j_gene: TRBJ2-1
v_gene: TRBV24-1
CDR3aa: ATSELQGRNEQF

j_gene: TRBJ1-6
v_gene: TRBV20-1
CDR3aa: SAPKTEYNSPLH

j_gene: TRBJ2-6
v_gene: TRBV7-3
CDR3aa: ASSNSQGSGANVLT

j_gene: TRBJ1-2
v_gene: TRBV20-1
CDR3aa: SASEDRGYT

j_gene: TRBJ2-5
v_gene: TRBV12-3/TRBV12-4
CDR3aa: ASSIGRLETQY

j_gene: TRBJ2-2
v_gene: TRBV29-1
CDR3aa: SVRLTGELF

j_gene: TRBJ2-3
v_gene: TRBV10-3
CDR3aa: AISGGLPTTRDTQY

j_gene: TRBJ2-3
v_gene: TRBV18
CDR3aa: ASSPLGLAGGTDTQY

j_gene: TRBJ2-5
v_gene: TRBV20-1
CDR3aa: SVGGNQETQY

j_gene: TRBJ2-5
v_gene: TRBV2
CDR3aa: ASSRDKSKETQY

j_gene: TRBJ2-3
v_gene: TRBV29-1
CDR3aa: SVDRGMGDTQY

j_gene: TRBJ2-1
v_gene: TRBV27
CDR3aa: ASSAAREAGYNEQF

j_gene: TRBJ2-3
v_gene: TRBV18
CDR3aa: ASSWETTSTDTQY

j_gene: TRBJ2-7
v_gene: TRBV10-3
CDR3aa: ATNYDLTSPNYEQY

j_gene: TRBJ2-5
v_gene: TRBV6-5
CDR3aa: ASSYSYRGGETQY

j_gene: TRBJ2-3
v_gene: TRBV12-3/TRBV12-4
CDR3aa: ASSLLVSHTQY

j_gene: TRBJ2-7
v_gene: TRBV7-3
CDR3aa: ASSRTSGKPGEQY

j_gene: TRBJ2-1
v_gene: TRBV20-1
CDR3aa: SARGSGEAYNEQF

j_gene: TRBJ2-5
v_gene: TRBV18
CDR3aa: ASSPREGMPLETQY

j_gene: TRBJ1-1
v_gene: TRBV30
CDR3aa: AWSRSPEAF

j_gene: TRBJ2-1
v_gene: TRBV24-1
CDR3aa: AASTRRGQLNEQF

j_gene: -
v_gene: TRBV27
CDR3aa: ASSIKAGAAYEQY

j_gene: TRBJ2-5
v_gene: TRBV7-2
CDR3aa: ASSLKLGRGVHETQY

j_gene: TRBJ2-3
v_gene: TRBV7-9
CDR3aa: ASSPIRAGTDTQY

j_gene: -
v_gene: TRBV7-2
CDR3aa: ASSLAAEGMSEQY

j_gene: TRBJ2-5
v_gene: TRBV5-1
CDR3aa: ASSWLTSGSQETQY

j_gene: TRBJ2-7
v_gene: TRBV15
CDR3aa: ATSRDHPREGYEQY

j_gene: TRBJ2-5
v_gene: TRBV24-1
CDR3aa: ATSDRGSGQETQY

j_gene: TRBJ2-7
v_gene: TRBV28
CDR3aa: ASSLAGTGYEQY

j_gene: TRBJ1-1
v_gene: TRBV5-1
CDR3aa: ASSLVGYNTEAF

j_gene: TRBJ2-7
v_gene: TRBV11-2
CDR3aa: ASRPLTGATFYEQY